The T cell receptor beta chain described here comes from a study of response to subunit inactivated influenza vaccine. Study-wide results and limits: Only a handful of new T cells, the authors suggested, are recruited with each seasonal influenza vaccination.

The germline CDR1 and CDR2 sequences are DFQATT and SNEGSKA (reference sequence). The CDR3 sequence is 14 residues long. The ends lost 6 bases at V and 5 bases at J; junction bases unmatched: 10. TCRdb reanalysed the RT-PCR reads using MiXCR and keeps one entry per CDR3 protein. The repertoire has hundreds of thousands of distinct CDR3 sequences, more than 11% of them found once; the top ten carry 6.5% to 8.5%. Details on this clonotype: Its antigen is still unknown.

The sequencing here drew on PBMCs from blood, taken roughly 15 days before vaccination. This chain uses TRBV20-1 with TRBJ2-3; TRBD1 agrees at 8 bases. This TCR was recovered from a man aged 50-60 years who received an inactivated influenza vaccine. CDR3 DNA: TGCAGTGCGAATACAGGGGGAAGTGGAGATACGCAGTATTTT. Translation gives CSANTGGSGDTQYF.